One sample yielded the 6 T cell receptor beta chains listed below, sequenced in a study of vaccination and CD4 T cells after COVID-19. Their specific antigens are unknown. Cultured CD4+ T-cell DNA underwent Oncomine TCR Beta short-read sequencing. From the PCR reads, TCRdb called clonotypes with MiXCR, one entry per CDR3 protein. This sample yields 15,000 to 20,000 distinct CDR3 sequences, of which around 50% are seen a single time; more than 15% belongs to the top ten. This sample's time point: late sampling 161 to 241 days after vaccination in a few convalescent patients. Treatment indicated: approximately 9-day PBMC culture with coronavirus spike peptide pools or control peptides (ViraFEST assay). The sample here was CD4+ T cells from blood, cultured in vitro, taken about 7 months after SARS-CoV-2 vaccination. The origin of the receptors is a human donor who had recovered from COVID-19.

The V gene is TRBV6-1, the J gene TRBJ2-3; TRBD2 aligns across 12 bases. The trim removed 4 bases at V and 6 bases at J, leaving 8 bases unmatched. The germline CDR1 and CDR2 sequences are MNHNS and SASEGT. This CDR3 comprises 16 residues. The CDR3 loop is CASSGPSGGAFDTQYF. The CDR3 bases are TGTGCCAGCAGTGGACCTAGCGGGGGGGCCTTTGATACGCAGTATTTT.

CDR3 loop: CASSLSIGRRGQPQHF. CDR3 nucleotides: TGTGCCAGCAGCTTGAGCATCGGCAGGAGGGGGCAGCCCCAGCATTTT. This chain uses TRBV5-6 with TRBJ1-5; tentatively, D is TRBD1 (6 bases). Germline CDR1 reads SGHDT; CDR2 reads YYEEEE. This CDR3 has 16 amino acids. Trimming took 1 base from V and 7 from J, leaving 18 bases between them.

The chain employs TRBV20-1 and TRBJ2-7; D call uncertain. CDR1 is DFQATT, CDR2 SNEGSKA, per germline (reference sequence). Between the trimmed V and J ends, which lost 1 base and 0 bases, there was a span of 7 bases. This CDR3 has 13 amino acids. The CDR3 DNA is TGCAGTGCTAGAGTGCGGTACTCCTACGAGCAGTACTTC. This gives the protein CSARVRYSYEQYF.

This clonotype is large in the sample. The CDR3 here is CASRIVSTGPGNQPQHF. As DNA, the CDR3 is TGTGCCAGCCGTATCGTGTCGACAGGGCCGGGCAATCAGCCCCAGCATTTT. The chain recombines TRBV19 with TRBJ1-5; 7 bases line up with TRBD1. The germline V gene encodes CDR1 LNHDA and CDR2 SQIVND (reference sequence). CDR3 length: 17 amino acids. The V segment lost 9 bases and the J segment 2 bases; nucleotides outside the gene matches: 16.

This clonotype was counted a few times. The junction departs from the called germline gene at one end, perhaps through a read error. The chain recombines TRBV7-7 with TRBJ2-5; D is possibly TRBD2 (5 bases). This CDR3 has 13 residues. Germline V lookup: CDR1 SSHAT, CDR2 FNYEAQ (reference sequence). CDR3 nucleotides: TGTGCTAGCAGCCGAGGGAATTGGGAGACCCAGTACTTC. Protein sequence: CASSRGNWETQYF.

The chain recombines TRBV6-1 with TRBJ2-3; 10 bases agree with TRBD2. With 5 bases clipped from V and 0 bases from J, the junction kept 8 bases outside the gene matches. CDR3 size: 17 residues. Germline CDR1 reads MNHNS; CDR2 reads SASEGT. Written as DNA, the CDR3 is TGTGCCAGCAGTCAACGTACTAGCGGGAAGAGCACAGATACGCAGTATTTT. It yields the protein CASSQRTSGKSTDTQYF.